What follows are 29 T cell receptor beta chains derived from one specimen sequenced in a study of blood T cell repertoires in COVID-19. The assay was immunoSEQ multiplex PCR, and TCRdb's table has in-frame clones only and misses some. The table lists 350,000 to 450,000 clones, roughly 90% of them singletons. Sequencing input: peripheral blood. Receptors were obtained from a woman aged 60-75 years with COVID-19, enrolled during active disease.

The chain carries TRBV6-2 or TRBV6-3 and TRBJ2-1, with unresolved D. CDR1 and CDR2 (germline): MNHEY, SVGEGT. Trimming left V 3 bases short and J 4 bases short, with 4 bases between. The CDR3 sequence is 12 residues long. CDR3 sequence: CASSYPYNEQFF. The CDR3, as DNA: TGTGCCAGCAGTTATCCTTACAATGAGCAGTTCTTC.

This clone showed up just a few times. This chain joins TRBV6-5 and TRBJ1-4, with D perhaps TRBD1 (6 bases). V lost 6 bases and J 4 bases, leaving 15 bases between the germline ends. This CDR3 region has 15 residues. CDR1 MNHEY and CDR2 SVGAGI come from the germline V gene. The CDR3 bases are TGTGCCAGCAGGCAGGGCAGGGGTTTTAATGAAAAACTGTTTTTT. Its protein product is CASRQGRGFNEKLFF.

The chain links TRBV6-5 to TRBJ2-7, with D maybe TRBD1 (5 bases). The CDR3 runs 13 residues. Trimming removed 7 bases from V and 3 bases from J, with 13 bases in between. The germline gives CDR1 MNHEY, CDR2 SVGAGI. CDR3 region: CASTRTPGYEQYF. The CDR3 bases are TGTGCCAGCACCAGGACACCGGGCTACGAGCAGTACTTC.

The V call is TRBV7-2, the J call TRBJ2-1; a weak D match, TRBD2 (6 bases). In germline, CDR1 is SGHTA, CDR2 FQGNSA. The CDR3 is 15 residues long. Trimming removed 4 bases from V and 2 bases from J, with 12 bases in between. The CDR3 protein is CASSSGWGAYNEQFF. The CDR3 nucleotides read TGTGCCAGCAGCTCGGGGTGGGGGGCCTACAATGAGCAGTTCTTC.

V usage is TRBV14 and J usage is TRBJ2-5; 8 bases line up with TRBD1. The CDR3 consists of 16 residues. V dropped 5 bases and J dropped 0; count of bases not matched to a gene: 8. The germline gives CDR1 SGHDN, CDR2 FVKESK. DNA of the CDR3: TGTGCCAGCAGCTTTCGCCGGGACAGGTACCAAGAGACCCAGTACTTC. Its protein is CASSFRRDRYQETQYF.

This rearrangement joins TRBV11-2 to TRBJ1-1; tentatively, D is TRBD1 (5 bases). This CDR3 contains 15 residues. Germline CDR1 reads SGHAT; CDR2 reads FQNNGV. V was shortened by 0 bases and J by 4 bases, with 12 bases between the two germline ends. In DNA form, the CDR3 reads TGTGCCAGCAGCTTAGAAACAGGAATCGGCACTGAAGCTTTCTTT. The encoded protein is CASSLETGIGTEAFF.

The rearrangement uses TRBV5-1 and TRBJ1-2; 7 positions match TRBD1. CDR1 and CDR2 from the germline V gene are SGHRS and YFSETQ. This CDR3 comprises 14 residues. After removal of 3 bases from V and 3 bases from J, the junction contained 5 bases not matched to a gene. CDR3 amino acids: CASSSTGDDYGYTF. The DNA for the CDR3 is TGCGCCAGCAGCTCCACAGGGGACGACTATGGCTACACCTTC.

The CDR3 protein is CATSGDRQREQYF. The DNA of the CDR3 is TGTGCCACGAGCGGAGACCGCCAGCGGGAGCAGTACTTC. The chain is built from TRBV6-5 and TRBJ2-7; D perhaps matches TRBD2 (5 bases). This CDR3 has 13 amino acids. Germline V gives CDR1 MNHEY, CDR2 SVGAGI. The V gene lost 10 bases and the J gene lost 7 bases, with 20 bases spanning the gap.

The genes are TRBV27 and TRBJ2-7; 10 bases line up with TRBD1. The junction had 2 bases not matched to a gene; V was cut back by 4 bases and J by 2 bases. CDR1 and CDR2 from the germline V gene are MNHEY and SMNVEV (reference sequence). The CDR3 sequence is 14 residues long. This CDR3 is CASSWGQGTYEQYF. For the CDR3, the DNA is TGTGCCAGCAGTTGGGGACAGGGGACCTACGAGCAGTACTTC.

The chain carries TRBV30 and TRBJ2-7; 14 nucleotides align to TRBD2. The CDR3 runs 14 residues. Looked up from germline, CDR1 is GTSNPN and CDR2 is SVGIG (reference sequence). V shed 5 bases, J shed 4 bases, and the junction held 4 bases outside the gene matches. The CDR3 protein is CAWATSGGAYEQYF. The CDR3, as DNA: TGTGCCTGGGCGACTAGCGGGGGGGCGTACGAGCAGTACTTC.

The V gene is TRBV11-1, the J gene TRBJ2-5, with TRBD1 identical over 10 bases. CDR3 length equals 19 residues. Germline V gene sequence: CDR1 SGHAT, CDR2 FQDESV (reference sequence). V was clipped by 4 bases and J by 2 bases; unmatched bases: 16. As DNA, the CDR3 is TGTGCCAGCAGCTCAGCCTACGGACAGGGGGTTACTGCTCAAGAGACCCAGTACTTC. Encoded protein: CASSSAYGQGVTAQETQYF.

The chain couples TRBV30 to TRBJ1-1, with a possible D match to TRBD1 (5 bases). The CDR3 sequence is 13 residues long. CDR1 is GTSNPN, CDR2 SVGIG, per germline (reference sequence). Trimming took off 2 bases at V and 3 bases at J, with 10 bases between the two ends. The CDR3 nucleotides read TGTGCCTGGAGTTTTGACAGCCACACTGAAGCTTTCTTT. Residues: CAWSFDSHTEAFF. The whole variable domain, filled in from reference TRBV30 and TRBJ1-1, reads SQTIHQWPATLVQPVGSPLSLECTVEGTSNPNLYWYRQAAGRGLQLLFYSVGIGQISSEVPQNLSASRPQDRQFILSSKKLLLSDSGFYLCAWSFDSHTEAFFGQGTRLTVV.

The chain links TRBV27 to TRBJ2-7; D remains unclear. Germline CDR1 and CDR2: MNHEY and SMNVEV (reference sequence). CDR3 size: 13 residues. V was clipped by 2 bases and J by 0 bases, with 5 bases between them. The CDR3 coding sequence is TGTGCCAGCAGTTTAACCGGCTCCTACGAGCAGTACTTC. It encodes CASSLTGSYEQYF.

The chain joins TRBV7-2 to TRBJ1-3; 8 positions agree with TRBD1. V lost 5 bases to trimming and J lost 1 base; unmatched junction nucleotides: 1. The germline V gene encodes CDR1 SGHTA and CDR2 FQGNSA. The CDR3 spans 14 residues. CDR3 sequence reads: CASSDRGSGNTIYF. DNA of the CDR3: TGTGCCAGCAGCGACAGGGGATCTGGAAACACCATATATTTT.

The rearrangement joins TRBV5-1 to TRBJ1-1, with D possibly TRBD1 on 5 matching bases. V was trimmed by 0 bases and J by 4 bases, leaving 13 bases between them. The CDR3 consists of 15 residues. CDR1 SGHRS and CDR2 YFSETQ come from the germline V gene. CDR3 coding DNA: TGCGCCAGCAGCTTGGATGGACACCCGGGCACTGAAGCTTTCTTT. This translates into CASSLDGHPGTEAFF. The complete variable domain, with remaining parts taken from reference TRBV5-1 and TRBJ1-1, reads KAGVTQTPRYLIKTRGQQVTLSCSPISGHRSVSWYQQTPGQGLQFLFEYFSETQRNKGNFPGRFSGRQFSNSRSEMNVSTLELGDSALYLCASSLDGHPGTEAFFGQGTRLTVV.

The rearrangement joins TRBV6-5 to TRBJ1-2; TRBD1 matches at 10 bases. There are 15 residues in the CDR3. CDR1 and CDR2 from the germline V gene are MNHEY and SVGAGI. Trimming cost V 4 bases and J 3 bases; bases outside gene matches: 5. This CDR3 is CASSSADRGYYGYTF. CDR3 DNA: TGTGCCAGCAGTTCAGCGGACAGGGGGTACTATGGCTACACCTTC.

The rearrangement joins TRBV9 to TRBJ2-1; 12 bases fit TRBD1. The CDR3 consists of 18 residues. From germline, CDR1 is SGDLS and CDR2 YYNGEE. V shed 3 bases and J 8 bases; nucleotides not matched to a gene: 15. The CDR3 here is CASSGRPGQGARWDEQFF. CDR3 bases: TGTGCCAGCAGCGGAAGACCGGGACAGGGGGCGCGTTGGGATGAGCAGTTCTTC.

The V call is TRBV27, the J call TRBJ1-1; maybe TRBD1 (6 bases). Trimming removed 3 bases from V and 5 bases from J, with 13 bases in between. The V gene's germline CDR1 is MNHEY and CDR2 SMNVEV (reference sequence). There are 14 residues in the CDR3. The CDR3 reads CASSLGAWGTEAFF. The CDR3 region has the DNA TGTGCCAGCAGTTTGGGGGCCTGGGGAACTGAAGCTTTCTTT.

The chain links TRBV5-4 to TRBJ2-1, with 8 nucleotides matching TRBD1. The CDR3 is 17 residues long. The J segment lost 8 bases and the V segment lost 0 bases, leaving 13 bases of the junction unmatched. The germline gives CDR1 SGHNT, CDR2 YYREEE (reference sequence). The DNA for the CDR3 is TGTGCCAGCAGCTTGGCGTTCGGGCAGGGGGCTAGGGATGAGCAGTTCTTC. It codes for CASSLAFGQGARDEQFF.

The chain is built from TRBV5-4 and TRBJ1-2, with D uncertain. This CDR3 has 13 amino acids. The V gene lost 4 bases and the J gene lost 8 bases, with 15 bases spanning the gap. Germline assignment: CDR1 SGHNT and CDR2 YYREEE (reference sequence). The CDR3 loop is CASSPGLPTGYTF. In DNA, the CDR3 is TGTGCCAGCAGCCCGGGTTTACCAACCGGCTACACCTTC.

The gene calls are TRBV9 and TRBJ1-1; a weak D match, TRBD1 (5 bases). The CDR3 is made up of 13 amino acids. Germline V gives CDR1 SGDLS, CDR2 YYNGEE. V lost 4 bases and J 7 bases, leaving 14 bases between the germline ends. The CDR3 protein is CASSQGVGGEAFF. For the CDR3, the DNA is TGTGCCAGCAGCCAGGGCGTGGGCGGTGAAGCTTTCTTT. Looking up the rest from reference TRBV9 and TRBJ1-1 gives the full variable domain: DSGVTQTPKHLITATGQRVTLRCSPRSGDLSVYWYQQSLDQGLQFLIQYYNGEERAKGNILERFSAQQFPDLHSELNLSSLELGDSALYFCASSQGVGGEAFFGQGTRLTVV.

The chain joins TRBV29-1 to TRBJ2-5; possibly TRBD1 for D (7 bases). The germline gives CDR1 SQVTM, CDR2 ANQGSEA. The CDR3 runs 12 residues. V lost 4 bases and J lost 3, with 9 bases in between. The CDR3 DNA is TGCAGCGTTGTCAGGGGGGAAGAGACCCAGTACTTC. Protein product: CSVVRGEETQYF.

Only a few counts were recorded for this clone. The rearrangement joins TRBV2 to TRBJ1-5; D might be TRBD1 (6 bases). Germline-derived CDR1 and CDR2 are SNHLY and FYNNEI. The V gene lost 4 bases and the J gene lost 1 base, with 8 bases spanning the gap. The length of the CDR3 is 14 residues. CDR3 nucleotide sequence: TGTGCCAGCAGTGTAGGGGGAAGCAATCAGCCCCAGCATTTT. Protein sequence: CASSVGGSNQPQHF.

This clone was seen a few times. V is TRBV6-2 or TRBV6-3 and J is TRBJ2-7, with 8 nucleotides matching TRBD1. J gave up 2 bases and V 2 bases, and 2 bases lay outside the gene matches. The CDR3 is made up of 14 amino acids. The germline V gene has CDR1 MNHEY and CDR2 SVGEGT. The CDR3 nucleotides are TGTGCCAGCAGTTACCTGACAGGGGCCTACGAGCAGTACTTC. Protein sequence: CASSYLTGAYEQYF.

The chain carries TRBV5-1 and TRBJ2-3, with 11 nucleotides matching TRBD2. The germline CDR1 and CDR2 sequences are SGHRS and YFSETQ. The CDR3 loop spans 15 amino acids. The V and J ends lost 4 bases and 6 bases, in that order; junction bases with no gene match: 7. The DNA for the CDR3 is TGCGCCAGCAGCCCGGTAGCGGGGGGGTCCGATACGCAGTATTTT. Its translation is CASSPVAGGSDTQYF. Combining the CDR3 with reference TRBV5-1 and TRBJ2-3 gives the whole variable domain KAGVTQTPRYLIKTRGQQVTLSCSPISGHRSVSWYQQTPGQGLQFLFEYFSETQRNKGNFPGRFSGRQFSNSRSEMNVSTLELGDSALYLCASSPVAGGSDTQYFGPGTRLTVL.

The V call is TRBV7-2, the J call TRBJ1-1; no reliable D call. This CDR3 comprises 13 residues. Germline CDR1 is SGHTA and CDR2 is FQGNSA. V gave up 1 base and J gave up 6 bases, with 9 bases separating them. CDR3 nucleotide sequence: TGTGCCAGCAGCTTAGAGAGTCTTCCTGAAGCTTTCTTT. It encodes CASSLESLPEAFF. The whole variable domain, filled in from reference TRBV7-2 and TRBJ1-1, reads GAGVSQSPSNKVTEKGKDVELRCDPISGHTALYWYRQSLGQGLEFLIYFQGNSAPDKSGLPSDRFSAERTGGSVSTLTIQRTQQEDSAVYLCASSLESLPEAFFGQGTRLTVV.

V gene TRBV11-1 combines with J gene TRBJ2-5; D might be TRBD1 (7 bases). The CDR3 is 14 residues long. Deletions cut 6 bases from V and 4 bases from J, with 15 bases between. Germline assignment: CDR1 SGHAT and CDR2 FQDESV (reference sequence). The DNA of the CDR3 is TGTGCCAGCAGATCCGCAGGGGGGCCAGAGACCCAGTACTTC. It yields the protein CASRSAGGPETQYF.

The chain employs TRBV7-8 and TRBJ2-2, with 7 bases identical to TRBD1. Germline V gene lookup returns CDR1 SGHVS and CDR2 FQNEAQ. The CDR3 spans 17 residues. V lost 2 bases, J lost 1 base, and 7 bases stayed unmatched. In DNA, the CDR3 is TGTGCCAGCAGCTTATTGCCCGGACAGGTGAACACCGGGGAGCTGTTTTTT. Translation: CASSLLPGQVNTGELFF.

V and J are TRBV5-5 and TRBJ2-7; the D gene is possibly TRBD1 (5 bases). The CDR3 length is 14 residues. Trimming removed 4 bases at V and 0 bases at J, with 11 bases between. From germline, CDR1 is SGHKS and CDR2 YYEKEE (reference sequence). Here the CDR3 reads CASSRQIDSYEQYF. In DNA, the CDR3 is TGTGCCAGCAGCCGACAGATAGACTCCTACGAGCAGTACTTC.